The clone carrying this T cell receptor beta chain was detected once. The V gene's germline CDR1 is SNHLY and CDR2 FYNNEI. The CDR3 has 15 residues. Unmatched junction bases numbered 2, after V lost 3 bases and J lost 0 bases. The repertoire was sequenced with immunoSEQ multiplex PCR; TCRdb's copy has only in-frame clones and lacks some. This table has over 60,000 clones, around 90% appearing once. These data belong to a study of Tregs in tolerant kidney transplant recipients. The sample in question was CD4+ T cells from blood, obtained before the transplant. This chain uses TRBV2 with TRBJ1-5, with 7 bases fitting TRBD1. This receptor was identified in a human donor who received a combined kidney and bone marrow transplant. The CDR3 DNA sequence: TGTGCCAGCAGTGACCGGACAGGTAGCAATCAGCCCCAGCATTTT. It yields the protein CASSDRTGSNQPQHF.